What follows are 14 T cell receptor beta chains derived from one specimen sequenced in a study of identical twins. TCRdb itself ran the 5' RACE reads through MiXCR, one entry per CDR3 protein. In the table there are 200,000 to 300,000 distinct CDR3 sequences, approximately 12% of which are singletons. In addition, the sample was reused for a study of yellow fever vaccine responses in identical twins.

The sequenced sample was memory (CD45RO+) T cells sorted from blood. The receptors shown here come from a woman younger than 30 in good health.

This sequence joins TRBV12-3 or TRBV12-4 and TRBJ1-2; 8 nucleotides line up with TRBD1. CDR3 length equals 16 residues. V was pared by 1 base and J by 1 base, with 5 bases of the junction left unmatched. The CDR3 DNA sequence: TGTGCCAGCAGTTTAGGGACAGGGTCGAGTAACTATGGCTACACCTTC. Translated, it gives CASSLGTGSSNYGYTF.

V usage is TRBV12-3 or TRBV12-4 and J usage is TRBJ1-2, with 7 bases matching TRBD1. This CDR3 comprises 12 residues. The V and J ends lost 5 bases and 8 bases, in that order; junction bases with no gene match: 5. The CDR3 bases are TGTGCCAGCAGTACAGGGGTCTACGGCTACACCTTC. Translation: CASSTGVYGYTF.

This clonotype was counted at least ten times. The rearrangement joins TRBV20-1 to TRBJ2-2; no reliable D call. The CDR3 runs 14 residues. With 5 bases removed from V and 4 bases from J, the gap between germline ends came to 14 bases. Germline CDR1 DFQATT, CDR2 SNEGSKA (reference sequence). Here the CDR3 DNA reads TGCAGTGCTCCCGGAAAAGGGCTCACCGGGGAGCTGTTTTTT. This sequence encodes CSAPGKGLTGELFF.

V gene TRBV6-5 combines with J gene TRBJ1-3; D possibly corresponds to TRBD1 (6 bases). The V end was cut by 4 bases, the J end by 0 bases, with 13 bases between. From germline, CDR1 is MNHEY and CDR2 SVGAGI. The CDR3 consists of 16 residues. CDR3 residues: CASSFGTSSSGNTIYF. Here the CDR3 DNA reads TGTGCCAGCAGTTTTGGGACATCCTCCTCTGGAAACACCATATATTTT.

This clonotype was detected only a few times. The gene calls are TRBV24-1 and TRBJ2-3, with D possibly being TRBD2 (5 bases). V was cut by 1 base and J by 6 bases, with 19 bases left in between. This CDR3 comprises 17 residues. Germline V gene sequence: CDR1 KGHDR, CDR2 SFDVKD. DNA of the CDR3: TGTGCCACCAGTGATTTCGCGGGCGGGTCCGGGCGCGATACGCAGTATTTT. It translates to CATSDFAGGSGRDTQYF.

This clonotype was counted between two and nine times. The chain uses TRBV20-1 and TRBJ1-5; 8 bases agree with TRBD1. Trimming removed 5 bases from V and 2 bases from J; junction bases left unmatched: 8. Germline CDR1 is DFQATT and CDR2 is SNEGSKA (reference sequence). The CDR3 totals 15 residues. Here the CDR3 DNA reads TGCAGTGCTGTAGATGACAGGGGTGGCAATCAGCCCCAGCATTTT. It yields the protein CSAVDDRGGNQPQHF.

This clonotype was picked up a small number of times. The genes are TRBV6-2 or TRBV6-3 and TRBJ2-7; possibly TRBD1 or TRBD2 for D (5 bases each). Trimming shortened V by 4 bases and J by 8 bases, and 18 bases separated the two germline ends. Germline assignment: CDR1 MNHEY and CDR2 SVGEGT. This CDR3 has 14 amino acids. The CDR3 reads CASSFGFGTRKQYF. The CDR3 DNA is TGTGCCAGCAGTTTTGGTTTCGGGACGAGGAAGCAGTACTTC.

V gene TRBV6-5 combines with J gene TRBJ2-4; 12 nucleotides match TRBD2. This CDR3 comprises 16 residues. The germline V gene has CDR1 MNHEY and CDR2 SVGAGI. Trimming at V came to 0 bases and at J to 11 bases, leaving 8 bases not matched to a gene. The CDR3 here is CASSYSGLAGGEVQYF. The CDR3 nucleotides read TGTGCCAGCAGTTACTCGGGACTAGCGGGTGGGGAGGTTCAGTACTTC.

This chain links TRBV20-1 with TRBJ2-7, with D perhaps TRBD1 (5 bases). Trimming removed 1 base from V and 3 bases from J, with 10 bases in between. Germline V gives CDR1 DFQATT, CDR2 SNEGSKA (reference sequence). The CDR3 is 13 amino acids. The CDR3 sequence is CSARGEGDYEQYF. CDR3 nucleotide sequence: TGCAGTGCTAGAGGAGAAGGGGACTACGAGCAGTACTTC.

The CDR3 bases are TGTGCCAGCAGCTTAGCGTGGAAGGACAGGGGAAAGGATGGCTACACCTTC. This codes for CASSLAWKDRGKDGYTF. This chain uses TRBV7-6 with TRBJ1-2; 9 nucleotides align to TRBD1. The trim removed 0 bases at V and 6 bases at J, leaving 11 bases unmatched. This CDR3 has 17 amino acids. Germline assignment: CDR1 SGHVS and CDR2 FNYEAQ.

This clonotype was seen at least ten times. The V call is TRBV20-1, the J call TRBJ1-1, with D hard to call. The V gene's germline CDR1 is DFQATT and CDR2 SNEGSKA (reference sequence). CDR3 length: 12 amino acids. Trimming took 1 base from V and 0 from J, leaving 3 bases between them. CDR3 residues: CSARGMNTEAFF. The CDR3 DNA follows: TGCAGTGCTAGAGGGATGAACACTGAAGCTTTCTTT.

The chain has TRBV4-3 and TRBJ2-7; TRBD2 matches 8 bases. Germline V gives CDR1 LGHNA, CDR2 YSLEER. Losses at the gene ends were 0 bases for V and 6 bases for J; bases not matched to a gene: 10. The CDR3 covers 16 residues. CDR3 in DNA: TGCGCCAGCAGCCAAGACCCTACCGGGACTAGAAGCGAGCAGTACTTC. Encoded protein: CASSQDPTGTRSEQYF.

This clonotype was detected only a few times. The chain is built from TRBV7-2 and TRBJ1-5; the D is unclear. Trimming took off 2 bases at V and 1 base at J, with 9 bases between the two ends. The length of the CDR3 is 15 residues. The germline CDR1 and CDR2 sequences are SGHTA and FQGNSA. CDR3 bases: TGTGCCAGCAGCTTACAGGTGGGGAGCAATCAGCCCCAGCATTTT. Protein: CASSLQVGSNQPQHF.

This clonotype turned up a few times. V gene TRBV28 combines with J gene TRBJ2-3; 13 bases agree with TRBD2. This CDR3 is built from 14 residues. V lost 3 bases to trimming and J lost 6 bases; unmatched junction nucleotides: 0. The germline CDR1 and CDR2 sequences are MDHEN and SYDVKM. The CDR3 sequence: CASSLTSGRDTQYF. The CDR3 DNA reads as TGTGCCAGCAGTTTGACTAGCGGGAGGGATACGCAGTATTTT.